The table lists the clone carrying this T cell receptor beta chain with a few counts. The CDR3 is 14 amino acids. V lost 7 bases and J lost 0; bases outside the gene matches: 5. In germline, CDR1 is SGHVS, CDR2 FQNEAQ. This specimen belongs to a study of T cell clones after liver transplantation. The table came from immunoSEQ multiplex PCR; TCRdb's copy has only in-frame clones and leaves some out. The sample lists about 51,000 clones, about nine tenths seen once, with 13% to 15% in the top ten. The chain uses TRBV7-8 and TRBJ1-1; 7 bases agree with TRBD1. The source of this sequence is a human patient who received a liver transplant. A share of the T cells may be of graft donor origin. Sequenced here: CD8+ T cells from blood, sampled 12 months after liver transplant. In DNA form, the CDR3 reads TGTGCCAGCATCCTGGGACAGATGAACACTGAAGCTTTCTTT. Amino acid sequence: CASILGQMNTEAFF.